This TCR beta chain was found in a study of shared clonotypes between healthy human individuals. Sequencing was performed with immunoSEQ multiplex PCR; in TCRdb, only in-frame clones are kept and a portion is missing. The table shows approximately 2,300,000 clones, with roughly 92% occurring only once. V lost 1 base, J lost 5 bases, and 5 bases stayed unmatched. This CDR3 has 16 amino acids. Germline lookup yields CDR1 KGHSH and CDR2 LQKENI. V gene TRBV18 combines with J gene TRBJ2-5, with 12 bases matching TRBD1. The clonotype was recovered from a young man in good health. Some clones in this sample may be carry-over from other donors' samples. The sample was naive CD4+ T cells from PBMCs. Subset in this sample: CD45RA+ positively selected. CDR3: CASSPLGTGGDETQYF. The CDR3 DNA sequence: TGTGCCAGCTCACCACTTGGGACAGGGGGCGATGAGACCCAGTACTTC.